The T cell receptor beta chain under discussion was sequenced for a study of shared clonotypes between healthy human individuals. The naive CD8 population came from CD45RO-negative cells selected for CCR7, without terminally differentiated effector memory CD45RA+ cells. Each of the donors was a healthy adult who was HIV-negative and had not had a recent acute infection or vaccination. The germline V and J ends were trimmed by 1 base and 0 bases, with 13 bases remaining between them. From germline, CDR1 is MGHRA and CDR2 YSYEKL. The CDR3 consists of 17 residues. The protocol was immunoSEQ multiplex PCR, while the TCRdb copy is restricted to in-frame clones and leaves out a portion. The sample includes some 2.1 million clones, approximately 95% seen only once; the top ten take about 1.1%.

The chain has TRBV4-1 and TRBJ1-5; possibly TRBD1 for D (5 bases). This TCR derives from a man aged 18-30 years in good health. Sample: naive CD8+ T cells sorted from blood. As DNA, the CDR3 is TGCGCCAGCAGCCAAGGGGACGGACTATATAGCAATCAGCCCCAGCATTTT. Translating it yields CASSQGDGLYSNQPQHF.